These 22 T cell receptor beta chains came from one sample sequenced in a study of kidney transplant recipient with SARS-CoV-2 infection. MiXCR was run by TCRdb on the reads, yielding one entry per CDR3 protein. The sample consists of 200,000 to 300,000 distinct CDR3 sequences, under 35% of them appearing once. The source was a blood sample, collected at baseline and between days 110 and 120 from a kidney transplant recipient. All receptors derive from a young adult male patient who had COVID-19 and was a kidney transplant recipient. Some of the T cells may derive from the graft donor.

In this sample, this clonotype turned up many times. The chain links TRBV12-3 or TRBV12-4 to TRBJ1-5; no clear D. The V end lost 5 bases, the J end lost 0 bases, and 14 bases lay between the germline ends. CDR3 size: 16 residues. The CDR3 coding sequence is TGTGCCAGCAGTAAACACGGGATTCTTAGCAATCAGCCCCAGCATTTT. It specifies CASSKHGILSNQPQHF.

This clonotype came up many times. This rearrangement joins TRBV19 to TRBJ1-5; D not certain. V was shortened by 5 bases and J by 4 bases, with 15 bases between the two germline ends. The germline gives CDR1 LNHDA, CDR2 SQIVND (reference sequence). The CDR3 is 15 amino acids. The CDR3 reads CASSPPKGGNQPQHF. The CDR3 DNA reads TGTGCCAGTAGTCCACCGAAAGGCGGTAATCAGCCCCAGCATTTT.

This clonotype was detected only a few times. V usage is TRBV2 and J usage is TRBJ2-3, with TRBD2 identical over 7 bases. V was clipped by 6 bases and J by 2 bases; unmatched bases: 5. Germline CDR1 is SNHLY and CDR2 is FYNNEI. The length of the CDR3 is 14 residues. DNA of the CDR3: TGTGCCAGCAGAGACTGGGACTACACAGATACGCAGTATTTT. Its translation: CASRDWDYTDTQYF.

Only a few counts were recorded for this clonotype. V and J are TRBV24-1 and TRBJ1-2, with D uncertain. V shed 6 bases and J shed 4 bases, with 23 bases lying between them. This CDR3 comprises 17 residues. The germline gives CDR1 KGHDR, CDR2 SFDVKD. In nucleotides, the CDR3 is TGTGCCACCAGTTCGTCTGCTAGTACCAGAAAGACCTATGGCTACACCTTC. Its translation: CATSSSASTRKTYGYTF.

Remarks on this clonotype: This may be a read error: a much more frequent sequence differs by one nucleotide. V is TRBV11-2 and J is TRBJ1-2; D not resolved. Germline lookup yields CDR1 SGHAT and CDR2 FQNNGV. V gave up 3 bases and J gave up 7 bases, with 24 bases separating them. This CDR3 is built from 17 residues. The CDR3 loop is CASSLTKTSRKTSGYTF. The CDR3 DNA is TGTGCCAGCAGCTTGACCAAAACAAGCAGAAAGACCTCTGGCTACACCTTC.

This clonotype showed up many times. The chain couples TRBV5-4 to TRBJ2-7, with a weak D call TRBD1 (7 bases). Germline CDR1 is SGHNT and CDR2 is YYREEE (reference sequence). This CDR3 is built from 16 residues. V gave up 2 bases and J gave up 0 bases, with 15 bases separating them. The CDR3 spells CASSFGGGESSYEQYV. CDR3 in DNA: TGTGCCAGCAGCTTTGGAGGGGGCGAAAGCTCCTACGAGCAGTACGTC.

The table lists this clonotype with many counts. The V call is TRBV4-2, the J call TRBJ1-1, with a weak D call TRBD1 (5 bases). Trimming removed 1 base at V and 4 bases at J, with 19 bases between. The CDR3 covers 17 residues. CDR1 is LGHNA, CDR2 YNFKEQ, per germline. Here the CDR3 reads CASSQALERDGGTEAFF. CDR3 coding DNA: TGTGCCAGCAGCCAAGCCCTGGAGAGGGATGGGGGCACTGAAGCTTTCTTT.

With respect to this clonotype: A read error is possible here, since a much larger clone lies one base away. The chain is built from TRBV28 and TRBJ1-1; D is undetermined. The CDR3 runs 13 residues. CDR1 and CDR2 (germline): MDHEN, SYDVKM. CDR3 sequence reads: CANSLWSDTEAFF. Here the CDR3 DNA reads TGTGCCAACAGTTTATGGAGCGACACTGAAGCTTTCTTT.

This clonotype was seen repeatedly, ten times or more. The genes are TRBV7-4 and TRBJ1-2; no clear D gene. The CDR3 covers 17 residues. Germline CDR1 reads SGHVT; CDR2 reads SQSDAQ. V was pared by 5 bases and J by 4 bases, with 23 bases between. In DNA, the CDR3 is TGTGCCAGCAGCAGCCTTCATTCAGCTCGAAAGACCTATGGCTACACCTTC. The encoded protein is CASSSLHSARKTYGYTF.

This clonotype was seen many times. V is TRBV28 and J is TRBJ2-7; 13 positions match TRBD2. The germline gives CDR1 MDHEN, CDR2 SYDVKM. The CDR3 spans 17 residues. V gave up 3 bases and J gave up 1 base; unmatched junction bases: 6. The CDR3, as DNA: TGTGCCAGCAGTTTTTGGGGACTAGCGGGAAATTCCTACGAGCAGTACTTC. Its protein product is CASSFWGLAGNSYEQYF.

This clonotype was recorded at least ten times. The J gene is TRBJ1-2, the V gene TRBV3-1; D uncertain. The CDR3 runs 17 residues. V gave up 4 bases and J gave up 4 bases, with 22 bases separating them. Germline-derived CDR1 and CDR2 are LGHDT and YNNKEL (reference sequence). In nucleotides, the CDR3 is TGTGCCAGCAGCCCAACCTCCACCCTTCGAAAGACCTATGGCTACACCTTC. Protein: CASSPTSTLRKTYGYTF.

The sample holds many counts of this clonotype. The chain uses TRBV19 and TRBJ1-2; 7 nucleotides match TRBD1. The V gene end was trimmed by 5 bases and the J gene end by 4 bases; junction bases not matched to a gene: 16. Germline CDR1 reads LNHDA; CDR2 reads SQIVND (reference sequence). The CDR3 consists of 17 residues. CDR3 DNA sequence: TGTGCCAGTAGTCTGACAGGGACAAATCGAAAGACCTATGGCTACACCTTC. Translation: CASSLTGTNRKTYGYTF.

This clonotype has a count of ten or more. J is TRBJ1-3 and V is TRBV28; perhaps TRBD1 as D (5 bases). V was pared by 8 bases and J by 1 base, with 15 bases between. This CDR3 spans 15 amino acids. CDR1 is MDHEN and CDR2 is SYDVKM in the germline V gene. In DNA, the CDR3 is TGTGCCAGCGGGTATAGGGGTCTTTCTGGAAACACCATATATTTT. Amino acid sequence: CASGYRGLSGNTIYF.

The CDR3 loop is CASALGGSYNEQFF. As DNA, the CDR3 is TGTGCCTCGGCGCTGGGGGGATCATACAATGAGCAGTTCTTC. This chain joins TRBV6-5 and TRBJ2-1; TRBD2 is a possible D gene (6 bases). V was clipped by 11 bases and J by 4 bases, with 18 bases between them. CDR3 length: 14 amino acids. CDR1 MNHEY and CDR2 SVGAGI come from the germline V gene.

This clonotype was seen at least ten times. The rearrangement links TRBV6-5 to TRBJ2-6; a weak D match, TRBD1 (6 bases). Trimming cost V 5 bases and J 4 bases, with 15 bases left between them. The CDR3 consists of 16 residues. Germline CDR1 reads MNHEY; CDR2 reads SVGAGI. CDR3 in DNA: TGTGCCAGCAGTCGATCCAGGGGAACCGGGGCCAACGTCCTGACTTTC. It encodes CASSRSRGTGANVLTF.

This clonotype showed up many times. The rearrangement uses TRBV20-1 and TRBJ1-2; D is uncertain. Trimming took off 4 bases at V and 5 bases at J, with 14 bases between the two ends. In germline, CDR1 is DFQATT, CDR2 SNEGSKA (reference sequence). The CDR3 extends over 13 amino acids. CDR3 nucleotide sequence: TGCAGTGCTATGGAAATTGTTGAGTATGGCTACACCTTC. The encoded protein is CSAMEIVEYGYTF.

This clonotype was seen repeatedly, ten times or more. The rearrangement uses TRBV3-1 and TRBJ1-2; tentatively, D is TRBD1 (5 bases). The V and J ends lost 0 bases and 6 bases respectively, with 11 bases between them. CDR1 LGHDT and CDR2 YNNKEL come from the germline V gene (reference sequence). The CDR3 consists of 14 residues. The CDR3 coding sequence is TGTGCCAGCAGCCAAGATGACAGTGAAAATGGCTACACCTTC. Translating it yields CASSQDDSENGYTF.

As for this clonotype: A read error is possible here, since a much larger clone lies one base away. V is TRBV9 and J is TRBJ2-7; TRBD2 matches at 8 bases. The CDR3 covers 15 residues. The V and J ends lost 0 bases and 2 bases, in that order; junction bases with no gene match: 4. Germline lookup yields CDR1 SGDLS and CDR2 YYNGEE. The CDR3 protein is CASSVGPAGAYEQYF. The CDR3 bases are TGTGCCAGCAGCGTAGGACCAGCGGGGGCCTACGAGCAGTACTTC. Full variable domain (remainder filled in from reference TRBV9 and TRBJ2-7): DSGVTQTPKHLITATGQRVTLRCSPRSGDLSVYWYQQSLDQGLQFLIQYYNGEERAKGNILERFSAQQFPDLHSELNLSSLELGDSALYFCASSVGPAGAYEQYFGPGTRLTVT.

The sample holds many counts of this clonotype. In DNA, the CDR3 is TGTGCCAGCAGTTTGGGACAGATCTACAATGAGCAGTTCTTC. Translated: CASSLGQIYNEQFF. The chain couples TRBV28 to TRBJ2-1, with 7 nucleotides matching TRBD1. This CDR3 has 14 residues. Germline trimming cut 3 bases from V and 3 bases from J; bases unmatched to any gene: 2. CDR1 is MDHEN, CDR2 SYDVKM, per germline.

In this sample, this clonotype turned up many times. The gene calls are TRBV30 and TRBJ2-5; D uncertain. V lost 5 bases to trimming and J lost 3 bases, with 10 bases between them. The CDR3 length is 12 residues. Germline assignment: CDR1 GTSNPN and CDR2 SVGIG (reference sequence). The CDR3 bases are TGTGCCTGGGGTCAAGATAAAGAGACCCAGTACTTC. It codes for CAWGQDKETQYF.

This chain uses TRBV6-6 with TRBJ2-2; no reliable D call. The CDR3 runs to 13 residues. In germline, CDR1 is MNHNY, CDR2 SVGAGI (reference sequence). Trimming removed 4 bases at V and 3 bases at J, with 6 bases between. The CDR3 spells CASSFTDTGELFF. The DNA for the CDR3 is TGTGCCAGCAGTTTCACGGACACCGGGGAGCTGTTTTTT.

This clonotype came up many times. This rearrangement joins TRBV19 to TRBJ2-3; 12 bases line up with TRBD2. Germline assignment: CDR1 LNHDA and CDR2 SQIVND (reference sequence). This CDR3 contains 16 residues. Trimming cost V 4 bases and J 5 bases; bases outside gene matches: 7. CDR3 nucleotide sequence: TGTGCCAGTAGTACTCTAGCGGGAGGGAATGGAGATACGCAGTATTTT. Encoded protein: CASSTLAGGNGDTQYF.